The 8 T cell receptor beta chains in this list originate from one sample, sequenced in a study of cytotoxic CD8 clonotypes in ibrutinib-treated CLL. Produced via immunoSEQ multiplex PCR; TCRdb's table is partial and in-frame only. This sample yields approximately 350,000 clones, of which about 61% are seen a single time; around 6.5% belongs to the top ten. This material consisted of PBMCs, taken after 36 months of ibrutinib treatment. All receptors derive from a human donor with chronic lymphocytic leukemia.

V usage is TRBV2 and J usage is TRBJ2-7, with D maybe TRBD2 (5 bases). CDR1 and CDR2 from the germline V gene are SNHLY and FYNNEI. The CDR3 totals 15 residues. The germline V and J ends were trimmed by 5 bases and 0 bases, with 14 bases remaining between them. CDR3 nucleotides: TGTGCCAGCAGTACGAGAGGGCTTAGCTCCTACGAGCAGTACTTC. It specifies CASSTRGLSSYEQYF.

This clone has only a few counts. V and J are TRBV5-1 and TRBJ1-2; 8 bases are shared with TRBD1. The CDR3 sequence is 15 residues long. From germline, CDR1 is SGHRS and CDR2 YFSETQ. The V segment lost 0 bases and the J segment 7 bases; nucleotides outside the gene matches: 8. The CDR3 spells CASSLAGQAMAGYTF. DNA for the CDR3: TGCGCCAGCAGCTTGGCGGGACAGGCGATGGCTGGCTACACCTTC.

The rearrangement joins TRBV6-4 to TRBJ1-2; the match to TRBD1 covers 7 bases. Germline V gene data show CDR1 as MRHNA and CDR2 as SNTAGT. V lost 9 bases and J lost 2; bases outside the gene matches: 9. This CDR3 has 14 amino acids. The CDR3 region is CASNNRGLNYGYTF. DNA of the CDR3: TGTGCCAGTAACAACAGGGGACTAAACTATGGCTACACCTTC.

The V call is TRBV11-2, the J call TRBJ2-5; D perhaps matches TRBD2 (5 bases). In germline, CDR1 is SGHAT, CDR2 FQNNGV. The CDR3 has 14 residues. The V and J ends lost 2 bases and 3 bases respectively, with 10 bases between them. The chain's CDR3 is CASSLWWGEETQYF. The CDR3 DNA follows: TGTGCCAGCAGCTTATGGTGGGGAGAAGAGACCCAGTACTTC.

This clone showed up just a few times. V is TRBV18 and J is TRBJ2-7; 8 nucleotides line up with TRBD1. The CDR3 sequence is 14 residues long. CDR1 and CDR2 (germline): KGHSH, LQKENI. V shed 3 bases, J shed 5 bases, and the junction held 6 bases outside the gene matches. Here the CDR3 reads CASSPVDRVNEQYF. CDR3 coding DNA: TGTGCCAGCTCACCGGTGGACAGGGTCAACGAGCAGTACTTC.

V and J are TRBV10-3 and TRBJ2-2; 7 bases fit TRBD2. This CDR3 is built from 15 residues. CDR1 ENHRY and CDR2 SYGVKD come from the germline V gene. J gave up 1 base and V 7 bases, and 6 bases lay outside the gene matches. This chain's CDR3 is CAIKAGLQNTGELFF. CDR3 DNA: TGTGCCATCAAAGCGGGACTCCAGAACACCGGGGAGCTGTTTTTT.

The chain employs TRBV19 and TRBJ2-3; 10 nucleotides align to TRBD2. CDR1 and CDR2 from the germline V gene are LNHDA and SQIVND (reference sequence). V trimming: 6 bases; J trimming: 2 bases; junction bases outside the gene matches: 5. The CDR3 is made up of 15 amino acids. The CDR3 DNA sequence: TGTGCCAGTAGCATTCTAGCGGGGGACACAGATACGCAGTATTTT. Encoded protein: CASSILAGDTDTQYF.

This chain joins TRBV7-3 and TRBJ2-6; 9 nucleotides agree with TRBD1. Germline trimming cut 5 bases from V and 1 base from J; bases unmatched to any gene: 6. The CDR3 contains 17 residues. CDR1 is SGHTA, CDR2 FQGTGA, per germline. CDR3 in DNA: TGTGCCAGCAGCCCCGGACAGGGGCTTTCTGGGGCCAACGTCCTGACTTTC. Protein: CASSPGQGLSGANVLTF.